The 27 T cell receptor beta chains reported below all come from one sample, sequenced in a study of blood T cell repertoires in COVID-19. The assay was immunoSEQ multiplex PCR, and TCRdb's table has in-frame clones only and misses some. Of about 110,000 clones in the sample, approximately 83% were seen once. Source material: peripheral blood. These receptors originate from a woman between 65 and 79 years old with acute or convalescent COVID-19.

Points on this clone: Other DNA sequences in the sample encode the same CDR3. J is TRBJ2-7 and V is TRBV6-5; D possibly corresponds to TRBD1 (5 bases). This CDR3 contains 13 residues. Trimming took 2 bases from V and 0 from J, leaving 5 bases between them. Germline values: CDR1 MNHEY, CDR2 SVGAGI. CDR3 region: CASSYRGSYEQYF. CDR3 bases: TGTGCCAGCAGTTACAGGGGCTCCTACGAGCAGTACTTC.

This chain connects TRBV6-6 to TRBJ1-5; D possibly corresponds to TRBD1 (6 bases). The CDR3 contains 15 residues. V was trimmed by 2 bases and J by 5 bases, leaving 13 bases between them. CDR1 is MNHNY and CDR2 is SVGAGI in the germline V gene (reference sequence). Here the CDR3 reads CASSYPGVGDQPQHF. The CDR3 coding sequence is TGTGCCAGCAGTTACCCAGGGGTGGGTGATCAGCCCCAGCATTTT.

The V and J genes are TRBV28 and TRBJ1-5; D is perhaps TRBD1 (6 bases). The CDR3 loop spans 18 amino acids. Germline V gives CDR1 MDHEN, CDR2 SYDVKM. V lost 6 bases and J 0 bases, leaving 21 bases between the germline ends. CDR3 bases: TGTGCCAGCAGAGACAGGTTCGCCACTCGCAATAGCAATCAGCCCCAGCATTTT. It is translated as CASRDRFATRNSNQPQHF.

The chain is built from TRBV5-1 and TRBJ2-5, with 10 bases fitting TRBD2. After removal of 0 bases from V and 3 bases from J, the junction contained 8 bases not matched to a gene. CDR1 SGHRS and CDR2 YFSETQ come from the germline V gene. This CDR3 spans 17 amino acids. The CDR3 region has the DNA TGCGCCAGCAGCTTGGGACTAGCGGGTGGGGGAGAAGAGACCCAGTACTTC. This codes for CASSLGLAGGGEETQYF.

A note on this clone: One end of the junction does not line up with germline, which may come from a read error. The chain carries TRBV15 and TRBJ2-2; weak D call: TRBD2 (6 bases). Germline CDR1 is LNHNV and CDR2 is YYDKDF (reference sequence). The CDR3 runs to 15 residues. The CDR3 protein is CATSLLAVAHRGAVF. Here the CDR3 DNA reads TGTGCCACCAGCCTTTTAGCGGTGGCACACCGGGGAGCTGTTTTT.

V and J are TRBV16 and TRBJ2-1; 13 bases map to TRBD2. The CDR3 is 16 amino acids. J gave up 6 bases and V 4 bases, and 6 bases lay outside the gene matches. CDR1 KGHSY and CDR2 FQNENV come from the germline V gene. The CDR3 DNA follows: TGTGCCAGCAGCCGCTTGGGACTAGCGGGAACCAATGAGCAGTTCTTC. The encoded protein is CASSRLGLAGTNEQFF.

The chain has TRBV23-1 and TRBJ1-3; weak D call: TRBD1 (5 bases). TRBV23-1 is reported as an ORF; its role is uncertain. V gave up 6 bases and J gave up 0 bases, with 15 bases separating them. This CDR3 has 16 amino acids. The CDR3 nucleotides read TGCGCCAGCAGCGGCGACAGCCATAACTCTGGAAACACCATATATTTT. It codes for CASSGDSHNSGNTIYF.

The chain recombines TRBV7-2 with TRBJ1-2; tentatively, D is TRBD1 (5 bases). This CDR3 contains 13 residues. Germline V CDR1 and CDR2: SGHTA, FQGNSA. The V end was cut by 5 bases, the J end by 7 bases, with 14 bases between. CDR3 loop: CASSAKRTGGYTF. CDR3 coding DNA: TGTGCCAGCAGCGCCAAACGAACAGGTGGCTACACCTTC.

The chain couples TRBV11-2 to TRBJ2-1; TRBD2 might be the D (5 bases). Germline V gene data show CDR1 as SGHAT and CDR2 as FQNNGV. CDR3 length: 16 residues. Trimming took 1 base from V and 5 from J, leaving 15 bases between them. The CDR3 loop reads CASSLVGSGANNEQFF. The CDR3 region has the DNA TGTGCCAGCAGCTTAGTTGGCAGCGGAGCTAACAATGAGCAGTTCTTC. Combining the CDR3 with reference TRBV11-2 and TRBJ2-1 gives the whole variable domain EAGVAQSPRYKIIEKRQSVAFWCNPISGHATLYWYQQILGQGPKLLIQFQNNGVVDDSQLPKDRFSAERLKGVDSTLKIQPAKLEDSAVYLCASSLVGSGANNEQFFGPGTRLTVL.

V is TRBV6-5 and J is TRBJ2-2, with D possibly being TRBD1 (6 bases). Per the germline V gene, CDR1 is MNHEY and CDR2 is SVGAGI. The CDR3 runs 14 residues. The V end was cut by 8 bases, the J end by 1 base, with 11 bases between. CDR3 sequence: CASPTGQNTGELFF. CDR3 DNA sequence: TGTGCCAGCCCGACGGGACAGAACACCGGGGAGCTGTTTTTT.

Only a few counts were recorded for this clone. V gene TRBV7-8 combines with J gene TRBJ2-1; TRBD2 agrees at 9 bases. Germline CDR1 is SGHVS and CDR2 is FQNEAQ. There are 18 residues in the CDR3. Trimming at V came to 1 base and at J to 2 bases, leaving 9 bases not matched to a gene. In nucleotides, the CDR3 is TGTGCCAGCAGCTTAGTTGTGTTGCGGGGGGGCACCTACAATGAGCAGTTCTTC. Its protein is CASSLVVLRGGTYNEQFF.

This rearrangement joins TRBV29-1 to TRBJ1-2, with D perhaps TRBD1 (5 bases). V was clipped by 4 bases and J by 4 bases, with 10 bases between them. The germline CDR1 and CDR2 sequences are SQVTM and ANQGSEA. CDR3 length equals 12 residues. The CDR3 DNA follows: TGCAGCGTTGCCGGACAAATCTATGGCTACACCTTC. Translated: CSVAGQIYGYTF.

This clone appeared once. The V call is TRBV3-1 (or the pseudogene TRBV3-2), the J call TRBJ1-2; perhaps TRBD1 as D (6 bases). Trimming left V 5 bases short and J 8 bases short, with 18 bases between. Per germline, CDR1 LGHDT and CDR2 YNNKEL (reference sequence). This CDR3 is built from 14 residues. CDR3 bases: TGTGCCAGCAGCTATCGAGGGGGAGATGGCGGCTACACCTTC. Translating gives CASSYRGGDGGYTF.

This chain connects TRBV18 to TRBJ1-1; 12 bases fit TRBD1. Germline CDR1 and CDR2: KGHSH and LQKENI. The CDR3 loop spans 17 amino acids. J gave up 4 bases and V 4 bases, and 10 bases lay outside the gene matches. CDR3 loop: CASSRGTGGFLGTEAFF. CDR3 DNA sequence: TGTGCCAGCTCACGCGGGACAGGGGGCTTTCTAGGCACTGAAGCTTTCTTT. Full variable domain (remainder filled in from reference TRBV18 and TRBJ1-1): NAGVMQNPRHLVRRRGQEARLRCSPMKGHSHVYWYRQLPEEGLKFMVYLQKENIIDESGMPKERFSAEFPKEGPSILRIQQVVRGDSAAYFCASSRGTGGFLGTEAFFGQGTRLTVV.

The V and J genes are TRBV28 and TRBJ2-7; D is unclear. The CDR3 has 13 amino acids. Germline values: CDR1 MDHEN, CDR2 SYDVKM. The CDR3 reads CATSFGVAYEQYF. DNA of the CDR3: TGTGCAACCTCATTCGGAGTAGCCTACGAGCAGTACTTC.

The genes are TRBV28 and TRBJ2-7; D is possibly TRBD2 (6 bases). V was cut by 2 bases and J by 3 bases, with 11 bases left in between. CDR1 MDHEN and CDR2 SYDVKM come from the germline V gene. The CDR3 length is 14 residues. The CDR3 spells CASSLTGTVYEQYF. The CDR3 DNA follows: TGTGCCAGCAGTTTAACCGGGACTGTCTACGAGCAGTACTTC. Variable domain in full (rest from reference TRBV28 and TRBJ2-7): DVKVTQSSRYLVKRTGEKVFLECVQDMDHENMFWYRQDPGLGLRLIYFSYDVKMKEKGDIPEGYSVSREKKERFSLILESASTNQTSMYLCASSLTGTVYEQYFGPGTRLTVT.

The chain employs TRBV4-3 and TRBJ2-1, with D perhaps TRBD2 (5 bases). Germline values: CDR1 LGHNA, CDR2 YSLEER. This CDR3 is 13 amino acids long. V was cut by 0 bases and J by 9 bases, with 9 bases left in between. CDR3 sequence (DNA): TGCGCCAGCAGCCAAGATCGGGAAATTGAGCAGTTCTTC. Residues: CASSQDREIEQFF.

V is TRBV28 and J is TRBJ1-2; D is unresolved. This CDR3 is 14 amino acids long. V lost 3 bases and J 4 bases, leaving 12 bases between the germline ends. Germline assignment: CDR1 MDHEN and CDR2 SYDVKM. The CDR3 protein is CASSFWFEAYGYTF. CDR3 in DNA: TGTGCCAGCAGTTTTTGGTTCGAGGCCTATGGCTACACCTTC.

The chain carries TRBV11-1 and TRBJ2-3; TRBD2 is a possible D gene (5 bases). The CDR3 loop spans 15 amino acids. CDR1 SGHAT and CDR2 FQDESV come from the germline V gene (reference sequence). The V end lost 5 bases, the J end lost 3 bases, and 15 bases lay between the germline ends. The chain's CDR3 is CASSVTEGGTDTQYF. The CDR3 bases are TGTGCCAGCAGCGTAACAGAAGGAGGTACAGATACGCAGTATTTT. Filled out from reference TRBV11-1 and TRBJ2-3, the complete variable domain reads EAEVAQSPRYKITEKSQAVAFWCDPISGHATLYWYRQILGQGPELLVQFQDESVVDDSQLPKDRFSAERLKGVDSTLKIQPAELGDSAMYLCASSVTEGGTDTQYFGPGTRLTVL.

The CDR3 sequence is CATSPTGTNTEAFF. CDR3 DNA sequence: TGTGCCACCAGCCCGACAGGGACGAACACTGAAGCTTTCTTT. The chain joins TRBV24-1 to TRBJ1-1; TRBD1 matches 7 bases. CDR3 length: 14 residues. The junction had 5 bases not matched to a gene; V was cut back by 7 bases and J by 1 base. The V gene's germline CDR1 is KGHDR and CDR2 SFDVKD.

V is TRBV9 and J is TRBJ2-7; unclear D gene. The germline CDR1 and CDR2 sequences are SGDLS and YYNGEE. V dropped 2 bases and J dropped 5 bases, with 17 bases sitting between them. CDR3 size: 15 residues. DNA for the CDR3: TGTGCCAGCAGCGTGAGCGCTCACCTAAACAACGAGCAGTACTTC. This gives the protein CASSVSAHLNNEQYF.

This sequence joins TRBV5-1 and TRBJ1-3; a weak D match, TRBD1 (6 bases). V gave up 3 bases and J gave up 4 bases, with 14 bases separating them. The CDR3 loop spans 15 amino acids. Germline CDR1 is SGHRS and CDR2 is YFSETQ. CDR3 nucleotides: TGCGCCAGCAGCTGGGAGGGGGACGCGGGAAACACCATATATTTT. Encoded protein: CASSWEGDAGNTIYF.

The rearrangement links TRBV5-1 to TRBJ2-3, with 9 positions matching TRBD1. Germline V gene sequence: CDR1 SGHRS, CDR2 YFSETQ. V shed 5 bases, J shed 4 bases, and the junction held 8 bases outside the gene matches. The CDR3 length is 15 residues. The DNA for the CDR3 is TGCGCCAGCAGTCCCCGGACAGGGGACCCAGATACGCAGTATTTT. Its translation is CASSPRTGDPDTQYF. The whole variable domain, filled in from reference TRBV5-1 and TRBJ2-3, reads KAGVTQTPRYLIKTRGQQVTLSCSPISGHRSVSWYQQTPGQGLQFLFEYFSETQRNKGNFPGRFSGRQFSNSRSEMNVSTLELGDSALYLCASSPRTGDPDTQYFGPGTRLTVL.

This rearrangement joins TRBV7-9 to TRBJ2-7; 7 positions agree with TRBD2. The CDR3 consists of 16 residues. The germline CDR1 and CDR2 sequences are SEHNR and FQNEAQ (reference sequence). The V segment lost 5 bases and the J segment 7 bases; nucleotides outside the gene matches: 17. CDR3 protein: CASSQGAAGGRAEQYF. CDR3 DNA sequence: TGTGCCAGCAGCCAAGGGGCAGCCGGGGGGAGGGCTGAGCAGTACTTC.

Comments on this clone: A junction end diverges from the germline sequence, so it may reflect a read error. V usage is TRBV24-1 and J usage is TRBJ2-3; TRBD1 is a possible D gene (5 bases). Germline V gene sequence: CDR1 KGHDR, CDR2 SFDVKD. This CDR3 region has 15 residues. The CDR3 DNA follows: TGTGCCACCGGTGACCCAGGGTCCTATACAGATACGCAGTATTTT. This translates into CATGDPGSYTDTQYF.

This clone has only a few counts. The genes are TRBV7-9 and TRBJ2-7; 15 bases map to TRBD2. After removal of 6 bases from V and 0 bases from J, the junction contained 12 bases not matched to a gene. This CDR3 contains 19 residues. Germline V gene lookup returns CDR1 SEHNR and CDR2 FQNEAQ (reference sequence). The CDR3, as DNA: TGTGCCAGCAGTTCGACCGGACTAGCGGGAGGGCCGAACTCCTACGAGCAGTACTTC. Residues: CASSSTGLAGGPNSYEQYF. Looking up the rest from reference TRBV7-9 and TRBJ2-7 gives the full variable domain: DTGVSQNPRHKITKRGQNVTFRCDPISEHNRLYWYRQTLGQGPEFLTYFQNEAQLEKSRLLSDRFSAERPKGSFSTLEIQRTEQGDSAMYLCASSSTGLAGGPNSYEQYFGPGTRLTVT.

The chain joins TRBV30 to TRBJ1-1; tentatively, D is TRBD1 (6 bases). Germline lookup yields CDR1 GTSNPN and CDR2 SVGIG (reference sequence). The CDR3 is made up of 11 amino acids. V lost 8 bases to trimming and J lost 2 bases, with 9 bases between them. The CDR3 nucleotides are TGTGCCGGCAGGGGAAACACTGAAGCTTTCTTT. This sequence encodes CAGRGNTEAFF.